The 14 T cell receptor beta chains below come from one sample, sequenced in a study of cytomegalovirus exposure and HLA in healthy donors. This PCR relied on a set of 60 Vbeta primers and 13 Jbeta primers. Libraries were prepared by immunoSEQ multiplex PCR; TCRdb keeps only in-frame clonotypes and omits some of them. The sample lists around 150,000 clones, 77% occurring once. Sequencing used PBMCs. These receptors came from a man younger than 40 in good health and CMV-seropositive.

The chain combines TRBV20-1 with TRBJ2-5; D remains ambiguous. This CDR3 is built from 11 residues. Germline V lookup: CDR1 DFQATT, CDR2 SNEGSKA (reference sequence). Trimming took 8 bases from V and 0 from J, leaving 7 bases between them. The CDR3: CSPSNQETQYF. DNA for the CDR3: TGCAGTCCGTCTAACCAAGAGACCCAGTACTTC.

The chain combines TRBV5-1 with TRBJ2-3, with a weak D call TRBD1 (6 bases). V was clipped by 0 bases and J by 2 bases, with 10 bases between them. Germline CDR1 is SGHRS and CDR2 is YFSETQ. This CDR3 comprises 15 residues. The CDR3 DNA follows: TGCGCCAGCAGCTTGGGGGACACGAACACAGATACGCAGTATTTT. Translated, it gives CASSLGDTNTDTQYF.

The chain employs TRBV7-2 and TRBJ2-3; 8 nucleotides match TRBD2. V was pared by 1 base and J by 5 bases, with 2 bases of the junction left unmatched. The CDR3 extends over 14 amino acids. CDR1 and CDR2 (germline): SGHTA, FQGNSA. As DNA, the CDR3 is TGTGCCAGCAGCTTAGGCGGGGGGCGAGATACGCAGTATTTT. Translation gives CASSLGGGRDTQYF.

The V call is TRBV5-6, the J call TRBJ2-5; 14 bases agree with TRBD2. V was clipped by 4 bases and J by 4 bases; unmatched bases: 3. The CDR3 is 15 amino acids. Per germline, CDR1 SGHDT and CDR2 YYEEEE. CDR3 sequence reads: CASSRGLAGVETQYF. In nucleotides, the CDR3 is TGTGCCAGCAGCCGGGGACTAGCGGGGGTAGAGACCCAGTACTTC. The entire variable domain, with the rest obtained from reference TRBV5-6 and TRBJ2-5, is as follows: DAGVTQSPTHLIKTRGQQVTLRCSPKSGHDTVSWYQQALGQGPQFIFQYYEEEERQRGNFPDRFSGHQFPNYSSELNVNALLLGDSALYLCASSRGLAGVETQYFGPGTRLLVL.

This clone was detected only once. This chain links TRBV2 with TRBJ1-4; possibly TRBD1 for D (5 bases). V was cut by 5 bases and J by 7 bases, with 14 bases left in between. The CDR3 has 14 amino acids. CDR1 and CDR2 (germline): SNHLY, FYNNEI. The CDR3 DNA reads as TGTGCCAGCAGTATGGAGGGGTTGGTTGAAAAACTGTTTTTT. As protein: CASSMEGLVEKLFF.

The chain carries TRBV4-1 and TRBJ1-2; D is undetermined. Trimming took off 1 base at V and 4 bases at J, with 13 bases between the two ends. The CDR3 spans 15 residues. Germline values: CDR1 MGHRA, CDR2 YSYEKL. The CDR3 DNA is TGCGCCAGCAGCCAAGGTGACTCACCGGCCTATGGCTACACCTTC. Its translation is CASSQGDSPAYGYTF.

This chain links TRBV9 with TRBJ2-3; 14 nucleotides align to TRBD2. Trimming removed 2 bases from V and 2 bases from J; junction bases left unmatched: 7. The germline CDR1 and CDR2 sequences are SGDLS and YYNGEE. This CDR3 has 18 residues. The CDR3 region has the DNA TGTGCCAGCAGCGTCGGACTAGCGGGGGGCGGGAACACAGATACGCAGTATTTT. Encoded protein: CASSVGLAGGGNTDTQYF. The full variable domain, completed using reference TRBV9 and TRBJ2-3, is DSGVTQTPKHLITATGQRVTLRCSPRSGDLSVYWYQQSLDQGLQFLIQYYNGEERAKGNILERFSAQQFPDLHSELNLSSLELGDSALYFCASSVGLAGGGNTDTQYFGPGTRLTVL.

The rearrangement links TRBV30 to TRBJ2-7; 9 positions match TRBD1. Trimming removed 8 bases from V and 5 bases from J; junction bases left unmatched: 10. Germline loops: CDR1 GTSNPN, CDR2 SVGIG (reference sequence). This CDR3 is built from 13 residues. The CDR3 protein is CARGTGWRNEQYF. The CDR3 DNA is TGTGCCAGGGGGACAGGGTGGAGGAACGAGCAGTACTTC.

V gene TRBV4-1 combines with J gene TRBJ1-4; D is unresolved. The V gene's germline CDR1 is MGHRA and CDR2 YSYEKL. The CDR3 consists of 15 residues. Trimming left V 0 bases short and J 7 bases short, with 12 bases between. This chain's CDR3 is CASSQEVAVGEKLFF. For the CDR3, the DNA is TGCGCCAGCAGCCAAGAGGTCGCGGTCGGTGAAAAACTGTTTTTT.

The V gene is TRBV25-1, the J gene TRBJ2-1, with 8 positions matching TRBD2. V gave up 7 bases and J gave up 4 bases; unmatched junction bases: 9. This CDR3 comprises 15 residues. Looked up from germline, CDR1 is MGHDK and CDR2 is SYGVNS. The DNA of the CDR3 is TGTGCCAGCACCCGGGGGGGCCCCGGTTACAATGAGCAGTTCTTC. Translation: CASTRGGPGYNEQFF. The full variable domain, its missing parts supplied by reference TRBV25-1 and TRBJ2-1, is EADIYQTPRYLVIGTGKKITLECSQTMGHDKMYWYQQDPGMELHLIHYSYGVNSTEKGDLSSESTVSRIRTEHFPLTLESARPSHTSQYLCASTRGGPGYNEQFFGPGTRLTVL.

The CDR3 DNA sequence: TGTGCCAGCTCTACAGGGCTGAACACCGGGGAGCTGTTTTTT. Its translation: CASSTGLNTGELFF. V is TRBV7-2 and J is TRBJ2-2, with D maybe TRBD1 (6 bases). The V gene's germline CDR1 is SGHTA and CDR2 FQGNSA. The CDR3 is 14 residues long. The V end lost 8 bases, the J end lost 1 base, and 11 bases lay between the germline ends.

This chain connects TRBV6-4 to TRBJ2-3; weak D call: TRBD2 (6 bases). The CDR3 has 14 amino acids. The V and J ends lost 2 bases and 0 bases respectively, with 6 bases between them. CDR1 and CDR2 (germline): MRHNA, SNTAGT. The CDR3 nucleotides are TGTGCCAGCAGTGACGCGGGGAGCACAGATACGCAGTATTTT. Translating it yields CASSDAGSTDTQYF.

This rearrangement joins TRBV5-6 to TRBJ2-1, with 11 bases matching TRBD2. Looked up from germline, CDR1 is SGHDT and CDR2 is YYEEEE. V was clipped by 4 bases and J by 5 bases; unmatched bases: 5. The CDR3 sequence is 15 residues long. CDR3 amino acids: CASSMLAGGNNEQFF. The CDR3 nucleotides are TGTGCCAGCAGCATGTTAGCGGGGGGGAACAATGAGCAGTTCTTC.

V is TRBV25-1 and J is TRBJ2-7; 7 nucleotides agree with TRBD1. CDR3 size: 13 residues. Trimming cost V 4 bases and J 6 bases; bases outside gene matches: 6. Germline CDR1 reads MGHDK; CDR2 reads SYGVNS. The CDR3 DNA sequence: TGTGCCAGCAGTGGTAGACAGGGTAGCGAGCAGTACTTC. Its protein product is CASSGRQGSEQYF.